This T cell receptor (beta chain) was recorded in a study of fetal regulatory T cell absence and autoimmunity. As for the study in general: The IPEX patients lacked clinical diabetes but had exocrine pancreas autoimmunity.

A word on this clone: Its antigen is not identified.

Broader study findings: In IPEX syndrome, oligoclonal enrichment was read as supporting prenatal antigen-driven autoimmunity in the pancreas.

V gave up 2 bases and J gave up 6 bases; unmatched junction bases: 4. From germline, CDR1 is GTSNPN and CDR2 SVGIG (reference sequence). CDR3 length: 13 residues. Using immunoSEQ multiplex PCR, the repertoire was profiled, and TCRdb retains in-frame clones only, with some absent. The data contain about 95,000 clones, approximately 79% of them singletons. The sequenced material came from pancreas tissue. The chain has TRBV30 and TRBJ1-2, with 9 positions matching TRBD1. This clonotype originated in a male donor with IPEX syndrome. The CDR3 nucleotides read TGTGCCTGGAGTCCGGACAGGGGACATGGCTACACCTTC. This gives the protein CAWSPDRGHGYTF.